This T cell receptor (beta chain) was sequenced for a study of human T cells and chemical hapten exposure. Whole-study context: Each week of the approximately 24-week study, patients had diphenylcyclopropenone applied to the scalp.

The CDR3 spans 14 residues. Trimming cost V 6 bases and J 2 bases, with 11 bases left between them. Germline V gene sequence: CDR1 SGHVS, CDR2 FNYEAQ. The time point here: patch test 1, 2 weeks after DPC sensitization. The treatment denotes: therapeutic diphenylcyclopropenone sensitization with weekly scalp DPC. TCRdb itself ran the RACE reads through MiXCR, one entry per CDR3 protein. The sample lists under 200,000 distinct CDR3 sequences, about 14% occurring once. This clonotype was found many times. V gene TRBV7-6 combines with J gene TRBJ1-5, with no clear D. The sequence came from a woman under 40 with alopecia areata. Some clones in this sample may be carry-over from other donors' samples. The input for sequencing was whole blood, taken in connection with sensitization to the hapten diphenylcyclopropenone (DPC). CDR3 residues: CASSFGERNQPQHF. The CDR3 coding sequence is TGTGCCAGCAGTTTTGGCGAACGCAATCAGCCCCAGCATTTT.